This T cell receptor beta chain was retrieved from a study of blood T cell repertoires in COVID-19. Whole-study context: Samples of COVID-19 (acute and convalescent) were obtained from the United States, Italy and Spain. T cells, B-cell-depleted T cells, or PBMCs supplied cDNA or gDNA.

Per the original methods: Nucleated cell counts were estimated from reference gene primer amplification. Repertoires were generated with immunoSEQ multiplex PCR, while TCRdb's copy carries only in-frame clones and drops some. Clone size and V and J calls were adopted from that table, with D and trimming inferred from the DNA. The sample records about 230,000 clones, approximately 88% being singletons. The ends were cut back, 4 bases at V and 1 base at J, with 13 bases in the middle. The CDR3 runs 15 residues. Germline assignment: CDR1 MNHEY and CDR2 SMNVEV (reference sequence). The receptor was isolated from a middle-aged man with acute or convalescent COVID-19. This rearrangement joins TRBV27 to TRBJ2-5; no definite D call. Material for sequencing was peripheral blood. This chain's CDR3 is CASSSRGTRQETQYF. CDR3 in DNA: TGTGCCAGCAGTTCCCGCGGCACGCGCCAAGAGACCCAGTACTTC.